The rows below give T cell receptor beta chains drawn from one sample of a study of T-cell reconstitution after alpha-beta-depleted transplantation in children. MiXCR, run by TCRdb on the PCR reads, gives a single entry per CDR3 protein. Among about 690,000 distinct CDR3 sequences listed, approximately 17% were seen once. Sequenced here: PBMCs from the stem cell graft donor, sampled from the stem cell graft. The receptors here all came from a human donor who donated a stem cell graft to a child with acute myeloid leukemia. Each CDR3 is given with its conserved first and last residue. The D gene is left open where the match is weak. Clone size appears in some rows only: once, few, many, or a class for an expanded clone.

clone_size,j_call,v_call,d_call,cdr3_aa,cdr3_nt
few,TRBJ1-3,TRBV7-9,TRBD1,CASSSPGTGDGNTIYF,TGTGCCAGCAGCTCTCCCGGGACAGGGGACGGAAACACCATATATTTT
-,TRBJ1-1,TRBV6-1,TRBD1,CASILQGANEAFF,TGTGCCAGCATTCTACAGGGGGCCAATGAAGCTTTCTTT
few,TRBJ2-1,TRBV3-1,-,CASSLSGSRDNEQFF,TGTGCCAGCAGCCTGAGCGGCAGTAGGGACAATGAGCAGTTCTTC
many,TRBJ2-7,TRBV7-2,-,CASSLLGSSYEQYF,TGTGCCAGCAGCTTACTCGGGAGCTCCTACGAGCAGTACTTC
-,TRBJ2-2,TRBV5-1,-,CASSLEGGPNTGELFF,TGCGCCAGCAGCTTGGAGGGGGGCCCGAACACCGGGGAGCTGTTTTTT
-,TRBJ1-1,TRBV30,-,CAWNVGYEGEAFF,TGTGCCTGGAACGTTGGGTATGAGGGTGAAGCTTTCTTT
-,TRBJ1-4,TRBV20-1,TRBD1,CSAGTYQGTGEGEKLFF,TGCAGTGCCGGGACGTACCAAGGGACAGGGGAGGGCGAAAAACTGTTTTTT
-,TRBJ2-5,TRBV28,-,CASSPNTGWKETQYF,TGTGCCAGCAGCCCAAACACAGGGTGGAAGGAGACCCAGTACTTC
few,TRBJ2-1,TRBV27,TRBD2,CASRLRTSGGQWWQFF,TGTGCCAGCAGACTGCGTACTAGCGGGGGCCAATGGTGGCAGTTCTTC
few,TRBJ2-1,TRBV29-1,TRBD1,CSVVRGLGYNEQFF,TGCAGCGTGGTGAGGGGGCTGGGATACAATGAGCAGTTCTTC
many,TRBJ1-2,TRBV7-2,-,CASSPLGLPGDYGYTF,TGTGCCAGCAGCCCATTGGGACTGCCTGGGGACTATGGCTACACCTTC
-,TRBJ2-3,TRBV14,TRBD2,CASSPSLAGSNTQYF,TGTGCCAGCAGCCCCTCACTAGCGGGGTCCAATACGCAGTATTTT
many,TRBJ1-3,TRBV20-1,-,CSAGSGVSGNTIYF,TGCAGTGCTGGATCAGGTGTCTCTGGAAACACCATATATTTT
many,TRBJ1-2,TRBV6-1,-,CASSERQDRYGYTF,TGTGCCAGCAGTGAAAGGCAGGACCGCTATGGCTACACCTTC
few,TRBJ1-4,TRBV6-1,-,CASRRTGTGKLFF,TGTGCCAGCAGGAGAACAGGGACGGGAAAACTGTTTTTT
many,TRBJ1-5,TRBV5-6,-,CASSLMHLDQPQHF,TGTGCCAGCAGCTTGATGCACCTCGATCAGCCCCAGCATTTT
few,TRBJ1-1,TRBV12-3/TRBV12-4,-,CASSSPLATGPLPNTEAFF,TGTGCCAGCAGTTCCCCACTAGCCACAGGGCCTCTTCCTAACACTGAAGCTTTCTTT
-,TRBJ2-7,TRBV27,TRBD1,CASSFGTAHEQYF,TGTGCCAGCAGTTTCGGGACAGCCCACGAGCAGTACTTC
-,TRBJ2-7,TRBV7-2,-,CASSLESQGSYEQYF,TGTGCCAGCAGCTTAGAATCCCAGGGCTCCTACGAGCAGTACTTC
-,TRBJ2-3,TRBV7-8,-,CASSLALDTQYF,TGTGCCAGCAGCTTAGCCCTGGATACGCAGTATTTT
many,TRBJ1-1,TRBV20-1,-,CSARMLWAGSTEAFF,TGCAGTGCTAGGATGTTGTGGGCTGGGTCCACTGAAGCTTTCTTT
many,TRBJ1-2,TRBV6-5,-,CASSYSGTDYGYTF,TGTGCCAGCAGTTACTCCGGGACGGATTATGGCTACACCTTC
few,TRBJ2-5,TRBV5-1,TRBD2,CASSLIVWAGGHQETQYF,TGCGCCAGCAGCTTGATCGTTTGGGCGGGGGGTCATCAAGAGACCCAGTACTTC
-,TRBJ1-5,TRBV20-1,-,CSVSAILRGRSNQPQHF,TGCAGTGTCTCTGCGATTCTCAGGGGTCGCAGCAATCAGCCCCAGCATTTT
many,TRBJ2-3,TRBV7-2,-,CASSLAQDAGTQYF,TGTGCCAGCAGCTTAGCACAGGACGCTGGTACGCAGTATTTT
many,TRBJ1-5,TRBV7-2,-,CASSLLLNQPQHF,TGTGCCAGCAGCCTACTACTGAATCAGCCCCAGCATTTT
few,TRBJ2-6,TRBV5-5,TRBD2,CASSLVRAGVSGANVLTF,TGTGCCAGCAGCTTGGTACGAGCGGGGGTCTCTGGGGCCAACGTCCTGACTTTC
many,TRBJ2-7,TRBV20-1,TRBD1,CSAMTGFYEQYF,TGCAGTGCTATGACAGGGTTCTACGAGCAGTACTTC
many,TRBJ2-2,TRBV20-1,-,CSATRANTGELFF,TGCAGTGCTACCAGGGCGAACACCGGGGAGCTGTTTTTT
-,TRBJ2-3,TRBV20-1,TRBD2,CSAPGLAGMTDTQYF,TGCAGTGCCCCTGGACTAGCGGGGATGACAGATACGCAGTATTTT
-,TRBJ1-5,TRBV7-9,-,CASSLKGPPQRF,TGTGCCAGCAGCTTAAAAGGGCCGCCCCAGCGTTTT
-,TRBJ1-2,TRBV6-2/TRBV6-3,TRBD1,CASSYRGRGYGYTF,TGTGCCAGCAGTTACAGGGGGCGCGGGTATGGCTACACCTTC
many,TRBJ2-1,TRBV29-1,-,CSVEFDRPNEQFF,TGCAGCGTTGAATTTGACAGGCCTAATGAGCAGTTCTTC
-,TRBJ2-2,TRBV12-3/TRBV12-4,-,CASSLRETGELFF,TGTGCCAGCAGTTTACGAGAGACCGGGGAGCTGTTTTTT
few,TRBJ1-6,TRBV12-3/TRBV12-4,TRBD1,CASSMDRGNSPLHF,TGTGCCAGCAGCATGGACAGGGGAAATTCACCCCTCCACTTT